The 18 T cell receptor beta chains reported below all come from one sample, sequenced in a study of cytomegalovirus exposure and HLA in healthy donors (dated by TCRdb to 2015 to 2018). The library was generated by the immunoSEQ multiplex PCR assay. For the multiplex PCR, a mixture combining 60 forward primers for TCR Vbeta segments and 13 reverse primers for TCR Jbeta segments was used. The clones in this table, taken by TCRdb from immuneACCESS, are in-frame only. Not every clone is retained; where verified, under half of the shortfall comes from an unresolved V gene, and the cause of the rest is unknown. This sample lists about 120,000 clones; around two thirds were detected once. About 8.3% of the sample is in the top ten clones. What was sequenced was PBMCs. These receptors originate from a woman between 40 and 55 years old in good health and CMV-seropositive.

The chain joins TRBV4-1 to TRBJ1-2; D uncertain. Between the trimmed V and J ends, which lost 0 bases and 0 bases, there was a span of 8 bases. CDR1 and CDR2 (germline): MGHRA, YSYEKL. This CDR3 contains 15 residues. The DNA for the CDR3 is TGCGCCAGCAGCCAAGATCCCCAGGCTAACTATGGCTACACCTTC. Translation gives CASSQDPQANYGYTF.

The V gene is TRBV28, the J gene TRBJ1-1, with TRBD1 as a possible D gene (6 bases). The CDR3 contains 13 residues. Germline V gene lookup returns CDR1 MDHEN and CDR2 SYDVKM. Trimming shortened V by 3 bases and J by 3 bases, and 8 bases separated the two germline ends. The CDR3 here is CASSLAGDTEAFF. In nucleotides, the CDR3 is TGTGCCAGCAGTTTGGCAGGGGACACTGAAGCTTTCTTT.

The chain employs TRBV5-5 and TRBJ2-1; the D is unclear. V dropped 4 bases and J dropped 6 bases, with 20 bases sitting between them. This CDR3 has 16 residues. The germline gives CDR1 SGHKS, CDR2 YYEKEE (reference sequence). CDR3 region: CASSPSPLLVPNEQFF. CDR3 DNA: TGTGCCAGCAGCCCCTCTCCCCTCCTAGTCCCCAATGAGCAGTTCTTC.

J is TRBJ2-3 and V is TRBV5-1; TRBD2 matches 10 bases. CDR3 length equals 16 residues. J gave up 1 base and V 0 bases, and 2 bases lay outside the gene matches. Per the germline V gene, CDR1 is SGHRS and CDR2 is YFSETQ. CDR3 in DNA: TGCGCCAGCAGCTTGGGCCTAGCGGGGGGCACAGATACGCAGTATTTT. It is translated as CASSLGLAGGTDTQYF.

The gene calls are TRBV9 and TRBJ2-2; weak D call: TRBD1 (6 bases). Germline-derived CDR1 and CDR2 are SGDLS and YYNGEE. Between the trimmed V and J ends, which lost 0 bases and 4 bases, there was a span of 10 bases. The length of the CDR3 is 15 residues. The CDR3 bases are TGTGCCAGCAGCGTAGGTACAGGGCCCACCGGGGAGCTGTTTTTT. Its protein product is CASSVGTGPTGELFF.

The chain joins TRBV10-3 to TRBJ1-1; D gene unclear. Germline V gene sequence: CDR1 ENHRY, CDR2 SYGVKD. The V end lost 4 bases, the J end lost 0 bases, and 3 bases lay between the germline ends. The CDR3 extends over 12 amino acids. In nucleotides, the CDR3 is TGTGCCATCAGTGCAGTGAACACTGAAGCTTTCTTT. Translating gives CAISAVNTEAFF.

This chain joins TRBV11-2 and TRBJ2-1; 11 positions agree with TRBD2. This CDR3 has 16 residues. After removal of 2 bases from V and 7 bases from J, the junction contained 7 bases not matched to a gene. Germline V gene lookup returns CDR1 SGHAT and CDR2 FQNNGV. CDR3 region: CASSLSLAGGTNEQFF. Here the CDR3 DNA reads TGTGCCAGCAGCTTAAGTCTAGCGGGGGGAACTAATGAGCAGTTCTTC.

V gene TRBV7-6 combines with J gene TRBJ1-1; the match to TRBD1 covers 12 bases. The trim removed 4 bases at V and 8 bases at J, leaving 5 bases unmatched. The CDR3 totals 14 residues. Germline loops: CDR1 SGHVS, CDR2 FNYEAQ. DNA for the CDR3: TGTGCCAGCAGCTCCGGGACAGGGGGCATAGAAGCTTTCTTT. Protein: CASSSGTGGIEAFF.

V gene TRBV10-1 combines with J gene TRBJ1-5; D unclear. V dropped 4 bases and J dropped 5 bases, with 15 bases sitting between them. CDR3 size: 15 residues. Germline CDR1 is WNHNN and CDR2 is SYGVQD (reference sequence). The CDR3 coding sequence is TGCGCCAGCAGTGGGCTCGTAGGGAGGGATCAGCCCCAGCATTTT. It codes for CASSGLVGRDQPQHF.

The chain joins TRBV5-5 to TRBJ2-2, with D maybe TRBD1 (6 bases). Germline V gene lookup returns CDR1 SGHKS and CDR2 YYEKEE (reference sequence). V was pared by 5 bases and J by 2 bases, with 13 bases between. The CDR3 covers 15 residues. CDR3 DNA sequence: TGTGCCAGCAGACACCTGGACAGAAACACCGGGGAGCTGTTTTTT. Protein product: CASRHLDRNTGELFF. Full variable domain (missing parts from reference TRBV5-5 and TRBJ2-2): DAGVTQSPTHLIKTRGQQVTLRCSPISGHKSVSWYQQVLGQGPQFIFQYYEKEERGRGNFPDRFSARQFPNYSSELNVNALLLGDSALYLCASRHLDRNTGELFFGEGSRLTVL.

The rearrangement joins TRBV18 to TRBJ1-4, with D perhaps matching TRBD1 (6 bases). Per the germline V gene, CDR1 is KGHSH and CDR2 is LQKENI. This CDR3 has 14 amino acids. Trimming shortened V by 3 bases and J by 12 bases, and 17 bases separated the two germline ends. The CDR3 sequence: CASSPGHPRVELFF. For the CDR3, the DNA is TGTGCCAGCTCACCGGGACACCCCCGGGTGGAACTGTTTTTT.

This clone was seen a few times. The rearrangement joins TRBV7-3 to TRBJ1-1; the match to TRBD1 covers 9 bases. Germline lookup yields CDR1 SGHTA and CDR2 FQGTGA. After removal of 5 bases from V and 4 bases from J, the junction contained 8 bases not matched to a gene. The CDR3 spans 15 residues. The CDR3, as DNA: TGTGCCAGCAGCGCAACAGGGGGCGGGGGCACTGAAGCTTTCTTT. Encoded protein: CASSATGGGGTEAFF.

This clone has only a few counts. The chain uses TRBV5-1 and TRBJ1-1; D perhaps matches TRBD1 (5 bases). This CDR3 contains 14 residues. Trimming left V 4 bases short and J 3 bases short, with 13 bases between. Germline CDR1 SGHRS, CDR2 YFSETQ. This CDR3 is CASSIGGGDTEAFF. In DNA form, the CDR3 reads TGCGCCAGCAGCATTGGCGGGGGGGACACTGAAGCTTTCTTT.

As DNA, the CDR3 is TGTGCCAGCAAACCAGGGGCCAGGAACACTGAAGCTTTCTTT. This encodes CASKPGARNTEAFF. This chain joins TRBV28 and TRBJ1-1; perhaps TRBD1 as D (6 bases). The V gene's germline CDR1 is MDHEN and CDR2 SYDVKM. The germline V and J ends were trimmed by 7 bases and 1 base, with 13 bases remaining between them. This CDR3 comprises 14 residues.

With respect to this clone: One junction end disagrees with the germline gene, perhaps due to a read error. The chain recombines TRBV6-6 with TRBJ1-2; no clear D. Looked up from germline, CDR1 is MNHNY and CDR2 is SVGAGI (reference sequence). CDR3 size: 14 residues. CDR3 protein: CASSNPEVLYGYPF. The CDR3 DNA follows: TGTGCCAGCAGTAACCCGGAGGTGCTCTATGGCTACCCCTTC.

This clone was detected a few times. The chain employs TRBV6-1 and TRBJ2-3, with 8 positions matching TRBD1. The V gene end was trimmed by 5 bases and the J gene end by 6 bases; junction bases not matched to a gene: 7. This CDR3 is built from 14 residues. Germline values: CDR1 MNHNS, CDR2 SASEGT. The CDR3 DNA reads TGTGCCAGCAGTTGGACAGGGAGAGCTGATACGCAGTATTTT. This sequence encodes CASSWTGRADTQYF.

V and J are TRBV15 and TRBJ1-5; TRBD1 aligns across 8 bases. CDR3 size: 15 residues. With 4 bases clipped from V and 6 bases from J, the junction kept 8 bases outside the gene matches. Germline CDR1 reads LNHNV; CDR2 reads YYDKDF (reference sequence). The CDR3 region is CATSNGQGGSQPQHF. The CDR3 DNA is TGTGCCACCAGCAATGGACAGGGAGGGAGTCAGCCCCAGCATTTT.

CDR3 sequence: CASRQGYSNQPQHF. CDR3 nucleotides: TGTGCCAGCAGGCAGGGGTATAGCAATCAGCCCCAGCATTTT. The chain carries TRBV6-1 and TRBJ1-5; possible D gene TRBD1, 6 bases. The germline gives CDR1 MNHNS, CDR2 SASEGT. Trimming shortened V by 6 bases and J by 0 bases, and 9 bases separated the two germline ends. This CDR3 region has 14 residues.